This T cell receptor (beta chain) came from a study of cytomegalovirus exposure and HLA in healthy donors. Turning to the study itself: Earlier, 150 million to 200 million T cells were analyzed, and some 120 million unique TCR beta sequences were found among them. Samples from HLA-typed donors yielded about 85 million unique TCRs in an early data release.

The PCR was carried out with 60 Vbeta primers and 13 Jbeta primers. The method was immunoSEQ multiplex PCR; TCRdb's version includes in-frame clones alone and lacks a portion of them. This table holds tens of thousands of clones. Findings and limits, study-wide: Researchers counted around 160 TCR beta chains as cytomegalovirus-associated.

A remark on this clone: What it recognizes is unknown. The junction does not match germline at one end; this may be a read error.

Looked up from germline, CDR1 is GTSNPN and CDR2 is SVGIG (reference sequence). This CDR3 is 14 amino acids long. The receptor was derived from a woman between 25 and 40 years old in good health and CMV-seronegative. Sequenced sample: PBMCs. The chain couples TRBV30 to TRBJ2-1; a weak D match, TRBD2 (6 bases). The CDR3 DNA reads TGTGCCTGGAGTGTACGGGACTCCGACAATGAGCAGTTCTTC. This translates into CAWSVRDSDNEQFF.